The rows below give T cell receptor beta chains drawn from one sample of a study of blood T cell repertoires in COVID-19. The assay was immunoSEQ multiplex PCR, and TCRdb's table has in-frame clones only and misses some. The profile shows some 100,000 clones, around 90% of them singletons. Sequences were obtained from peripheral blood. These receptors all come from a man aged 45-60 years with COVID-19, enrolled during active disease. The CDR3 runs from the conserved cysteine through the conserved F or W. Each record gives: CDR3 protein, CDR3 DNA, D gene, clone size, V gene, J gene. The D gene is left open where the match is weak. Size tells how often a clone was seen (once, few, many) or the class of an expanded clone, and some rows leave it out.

CASSKAAGPTDTQYF	TGTGCCAGCAGCAAAGCCGCGGGGCCCACAGATACGCAGTATTTT	.	.	TRBV11-2	TRBJ2-3
CASRASEKLFF	TGTGCCAGCAGGGCTAGCGAAAAACTGTTTTTT	.	.	TRBV6-5	TRBJ1-4
CASSQARREGEKLFF	TGCGCCAGCAGCCAAGCTCGACGGGAAGGTGAAAAACTGTTTTTT	.	.	TRBV4-1	TRBJ1-4
CASSGSTSNYGYTF	TGTGCCAGCAGCGGGTCGACAAGTAACTATGGCTACACCTTC	.	.	TRBV9	TRBJ1-2
CATWGDNEQFF	TGTGCCACCTGGGGGGACAATGAGCAGTTCTTC	.	.	TRBV24-1	TRBJ2-1
CATSGTPGNTIYF	TGTGCCACCAGCGGGACTCCAGGAAACACCATATATTTT	.	.	TRBV15	TRBJ1-3
CASSPRRERGYQETQYF	TGTGCCAGCAGCCCTCGCCGCGAGCGGGGGTACCAAGAGACCCAGTACTTC	TRBD2	.	TRBV7-3	TRBJ2-5
CASSLTASGGYNEQFF	TGTGCCAGCAGCTTAACGGCTAGCGGGGGATACAATGAGCAGTTCTTC	TRBD2	.	TRBV7-2	TRBJ2-1
CASRAGPGTNTGELFF	TGTGCCAGCAGGGCAGGGCCCGGTACGAACACCGGGGAGCTGTTTTTT	.	.	TRBV9	TRBJ2-2
CASSGTGDPFYEQYF	TGTGCCAGCAGTGGGACAGGTGACCCGTTCTACGAGCAGTACTTC	TRBD1	.	TRBV7-9	TRBJ2-7
CASSLEGGWYNEQFF	TGTGCCAGCAGCTTGGAGGGGGGGTGGTACAATGAGCAGTTCTTC	.	.	TRBV5-4	TRBJ2-1
CASSLGASSYNEQFF	TGTGCCAGCAGCTTAGGGGCCAGCTCCTACAATGAGCAGTTCTTC	.	.	TRBV11-2	TRBJ2-1
CASSLGVRDHYGYTF	TGTGCCAGCAGCTTAGGCGTCAGGGATCACTATGGCTACACCTTC	.	once	TRBV11-1	TRBJ1-2
CASSLGRGKTGNTIYF	TGTGCCAGCAGCTTGGGCAGGGGGAAAACTGGAAACACCATATATTTT	TRBD1	.	TRBV5-6	TRBJ1-3
CASSQRGGELFF	TGCGCCAGCAGCCAACGGGGAGGGGAGCTGTTTTTT	.	.	TRBV4-3	TRBJ2-2
CASRQGHADEQFF	TGTGCCAGCAGACAGGGGCACGCCGATGAGCAGTTCTTC	TRBD1	.	TRBV7-3	TRBJ2-1
CASSGRSYNSPLHF	TGTGCCAGCAGTGGGCGGTCCTATAATTCACCCCTCCACTTT	.	.	TRBV2	TRBJ1-6
CATSRGTGVSDEQYF	TGTGCCACCAGCAGGGGGACAGGGGTGAGTGACGAGCAGTACTTC	TRBD1	.	TRBV15	TRBJ2-7
CASSLGTEWAGELFF	TGTGCCAGCAGCTTAGGGACTGAGTGGGCCGGGGAGCTGTTTTTT	.	.	TRBV7-9	TRBJ2-2
CASSYSTAATEAFF	TGTGCCAGCAGTTACTCGACAGCCGCGACTGAAGCTTTCTTT	.	.	TRBV6-6	TRBJ1-1
CASSLRGRGEKLFF	TGTGCCAGCAGCTTGCGAGGTCGTGGGGAAAAACTGTTTTTT	.	.	TRBV5-4	TRBJ1-4
CASSLGRYGYTF	TGTGCCAGCAGCTTGGGTAGATATGGCTACACCTTC	.	.	TRBV5-4	TRBJ1-2
CANGTPRGSYEQYF	TGTGCCAACGGGACACCGCGCGGGTCCTACGAGCAGTACTTC	.	.	TRBV2	TRBJ2-7
CASSFRYGYTF	TGTGCCAGCAGTTTTCGTTATGGCTACACCTTC	.	once	TRBV28	TRBJ1-2
CASSYGQESVELFF	TGTGCCAGCAGTTACGGACAGGAGAGTGTAGAGCTGTTTTTT	TRBD1	.	TRBV6-5	TRBJ2-2
CATRQGADYNSPLHF	TGTGCCACCCGACAGGGGGCAGACTATAATTCACCCCTCCACTTT	TRBD1	once	TRBV19	TRBJ1-6
CASSFGQGEAFF	TGTGCCAGCAGCTTCGGACAGGGCGAAGCTTTCTTT	TRBD1	.	TRBV7-9	TRBJ1-1
CASSASPGATYEQYF	TGTGCCAGCAGCGCGTCGCCGGGAGCCACCTACGAGCAGTACTTC	.	.	TRBV13	TRBJ2-7
CASSSGQIGTDTQYF	TGTGCCAGCAGCTCCGGACAGATCGGGACAGATACGCAGTATTTT	.	once	TRBV7-2	TRBJ2-3
CASSLRTGTSYEQYF	TGTGCCAGCAGCCTTAGGACAGGGACTTCCTACGAGCAGTACTTC	TRBD1	.	TRBV7-9	TRBJ2-7
CASSRGTGGRDEQFF	TGTGCCAGCAGCCGGGGGACGGGAGGTAGGGATGAGCAGTTCTTC	TRBD2	.	TRBV3-1/TRBV3-2	TRBJ2-1
CSVAGTAIGTSTDTQYF	TGCAGCGTTGCGGGGACAGCTATTGGAACTAGCACAGATACGCAGTATTTT	TRBD1	.	TRBV29-1	TRBJ2-3
CASSLAGGGVQFF	TGTGCCAGCAGCCTAGCGGGGGGCGGGGTGCAGTTCTTC	TRBD2	.	TRBV9	TRBJ2-1
CASSVWDREAEAFF	TGCGCCAGCAGCGTTTGGGACAGGGAGGCTGAAGCTTTCTTT	TRBD1	few	TRBV5-1	TRBJ1-1
CAFEKNMNTEAFF	TGTGCCTTCGAAAAGAACATGAACACTGAAGCTTTCTTT	.	few	TRBV30	TRBJ1-1
CASSPGHPHSGNTIYF	TGTGCCAGCAGCCCGGGACATCCGCACTCTGGAAACACCATATATTTT	.	.	TRBV7-9	TRBJ1-3
CASSLSLTNSPLHF	TGTGCCAGCAGTTTGAGTCTCACTAATTCACCCCTCCACTTT	.	.	TRBV28	TRBJ1-6
CASAASTGGGYTF	TGTGCCAGCGCCGCTTCGACCGGCGGGGGCTACACCTTC	.	.	TRBV6-5	TRBJ1-2
CASSFRDQPQHF	TGTGCCAGCAGCTTTCGGGATCAGCCCCAGCATTTT	.	.	TRBV5-4	TRBJ1-5
CASSLAAQASYNEQFF	TGCGCCAGCAGCTTGGCCGCACAGGCCTCCTACAATGAGCAGTTCTTC	.	.	TRBV5-1	TRBJ2-1
CASSNRPGQGPPGNYGYTF	TGTGCCAGCTCCAACCGGCCGGGACAGGGACCTCCCGGTAACTATGGCTACACCTTC	TRBD1	.	TRBV18	TRBJ1-2
CASSQEEPAVRSSYEQYF	TGCGCCAGCAGCCAAGAGGAGCCAGCGGTAAGGAGCTCCTACGAGCAGTACTTC	.	.	TRBV4-1	TRBJ2-7
CASSYRGVGANVLTF	TGTGCCAGCAGTTATCGGGGGGTCGGGGCCAACGTCCTGACTTTC	TRBD2	.	TRBV6-5	TRBJ2-6
CASSYGAGANTGELFF	TGTGCCAGCAGTTACGGAGCGGGGGCGAACACCGGGGAGCTGTTTTTT	TRBD2	.	TRBV6-2/TRBV6-3	TRBJ2-2
CASSQGQNTEAFF	TGCGCCAGCAGCCAGGGACAGAACACTGAAGCTTTCTTT	.	.	TRBV5-1	TRBJ1-1
CASSSSGAWAGELFF	TGTGCCAGTAGTAGTAGCGGGGCTTGGGCCGGGGAGCTGTTTTTT	TRBD2	.	TRBV19	TRBJ2-2
CASSFRQGLTEAFF	TGTGCCAGTAGTTTCCGACAGGGGTTGACTGAAGCTTTCTTT	TRBD1	.	TRBV19	TRBJ1-1
CASSDGSNQPQHF	TGTGCCAGCAGTGATGGCTCCAATCAGCCCCAGCATTTT	.	.	TRBV12-3/TRBV12-4	TRBJ1-5
CASRDSGANVLTF	TGTGCCAGCCGGGACTCTGGGGCCAACGTCCTGACTTTC	.	.	TRBV6-5	TRBJ2-6
CATSDLGQGNEQFF	TGTGCCACCAGTGATTTAGGACAGGGCAATGAGCAGTTCTTC	TRBD1	.	TRBV24-1	TRBJ2-1
CASSLTTGQGLNQPQHF	TGTGCCAGCAGCTTAACCACCGGTCAGGGGTTAAATCAGCCCCAGCATTTT	.	.	TRBV5-6	TRBJ1-5
CASILRVLNTEAFF	TGTGCCAGCATCCTCAGGGTTCTGAACACTGAAGCTTTCTTT	.	.	TRBV2	TRBJ1-1
CASSPPGTSNPNEQFF	TGTGCCAGCTCACCACCGGGGACTAGCAACCCCAATGAGCAGTTCTTC	TRBD2	.	TRBV18	TRBJ2-1
CASSYSYRGNYEQYF	TGTGCCAGCAGTTACTCTTATCGGGGGAACTACGAGCAGTACTTC	.	.	TRBV6-2/TRBV6-3	TRBJ2-7